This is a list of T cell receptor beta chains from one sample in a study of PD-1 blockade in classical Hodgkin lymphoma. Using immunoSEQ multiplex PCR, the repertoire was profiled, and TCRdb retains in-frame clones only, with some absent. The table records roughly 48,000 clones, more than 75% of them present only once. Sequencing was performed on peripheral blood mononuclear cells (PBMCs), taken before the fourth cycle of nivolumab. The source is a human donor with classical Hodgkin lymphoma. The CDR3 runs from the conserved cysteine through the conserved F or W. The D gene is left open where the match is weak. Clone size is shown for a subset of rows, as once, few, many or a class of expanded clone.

TGTGCCAGCTGCATATACGGGACTTACAATGAGCAGTTCTTC	CASCIYGTYNEQFF	TRBV28	NA	TRBJ2-1	14	NA
TGTGCCAGCAGCTTAACAGGGATGGATACGCAGTATTTT	CASSLTGMDTQYF	TRBV7-2	once	TRBJ2-3	13	NA
TGTGCCAGCAGTTTACGGATTAGCGGGAGGAGGGGCAATGAGCAGTTCTTC	CASSLRISGRRGNEQFF	TRBV28	NA	TRBJ2-1	17	TRBD2
TGTGCCAGCAGCCCCGTCCATGGACTAGCGGGAGTAAGTGAGCAGTTCTTC	CASSPVHGLAGVSEQFF	TRBV11-2	NA	TRBJ2-1	17	TRBD2
TGTGCCAGCAGTTTACGGCTAGCGGGTGAGCAGTACTTC	CASSLRLAGEQYF	TRBV27	NA	TRBJ2-7	13	TRBD2
TGTGCCAGCACCACCACGACTGGTGGAAACACCATATATTTT	CASTTTTGGNTIYF	TRBV7-8	NA	TRBJ1-3	14	NA
TGTGCCAGCAGTTTCGCCGGGGCCAACGTCCTGACTTTC	CASSFAGANVLTF	TRBV27	NA	TRBJ2-6	13	NA
TGTGCCAGTAGTATACAAGAGACCCAGTACTTC	CASSIQETQYF	TRBV19	NA	TRBJ2-5	11	NA
TGCGCCAGCAGCTCACAGGGGGCCGGAACTAATGAAAAACTGTTTTTT	CASSSQGAGTNEKLFF	TRBV5-1	NA	TRBJ1-4	16	TRBD1
TGTGCCAGCAGCATCGGGACAGGGTATGAAAAACTGTTTTTT	CASSIGTGYEKLFF	TRBV28	NA	TRBJ1-4	14	TRBD1
TGCAGCGTTCAGGACATCAGGGGGCGCGGTAATGGCTACACCTTC	CSVQDIRGRGNGYTF	TRBV29-1	NA	TRBJ1-2	15	TRBD1
TGTGCCAGCTCTCCGTCCGACAACCATAGCAATCAGCCCCAGCATTTT	CASSPSDNHSNQPQHF	TRBV18	NA	TRBJ1-5	16	NA
TGTGCCAGCAGTCCCGCCGGCGATAGCGACTCCTACGAGCAGTACTTC	CASSPAGDSDSYEQYF	TRBV27	NA	TRBJ2-7	16	NA
TGTGCCAGCAGCCGCGGGACAGGGGGCGGCACCGGGGAGCTGTTTTTT	CASSRGTGGGTGELFF	TRBV28	NA	TRBJ2-2	16	TRBD1
TGTGCCAGCAGCCGAGGGGGCCCGAGCTCCTACAATGAGCAGTTCTTC	CASSRGGPSSYNEQFF	TRBV7-9	NA	TRBJ2-1	16	TRBD1